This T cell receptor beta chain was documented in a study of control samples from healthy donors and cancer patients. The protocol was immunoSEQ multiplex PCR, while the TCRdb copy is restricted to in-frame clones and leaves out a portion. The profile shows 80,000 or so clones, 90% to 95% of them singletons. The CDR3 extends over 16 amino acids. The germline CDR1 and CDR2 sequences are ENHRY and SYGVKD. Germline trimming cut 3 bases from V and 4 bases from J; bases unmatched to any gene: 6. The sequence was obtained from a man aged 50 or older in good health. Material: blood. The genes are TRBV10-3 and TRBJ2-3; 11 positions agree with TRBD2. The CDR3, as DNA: TGTGCCATCAGTGAAGTCCTAGCGGGGGGTTCAGATACGCAGTATTTT. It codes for CAISEVLAGGSDTQYF.